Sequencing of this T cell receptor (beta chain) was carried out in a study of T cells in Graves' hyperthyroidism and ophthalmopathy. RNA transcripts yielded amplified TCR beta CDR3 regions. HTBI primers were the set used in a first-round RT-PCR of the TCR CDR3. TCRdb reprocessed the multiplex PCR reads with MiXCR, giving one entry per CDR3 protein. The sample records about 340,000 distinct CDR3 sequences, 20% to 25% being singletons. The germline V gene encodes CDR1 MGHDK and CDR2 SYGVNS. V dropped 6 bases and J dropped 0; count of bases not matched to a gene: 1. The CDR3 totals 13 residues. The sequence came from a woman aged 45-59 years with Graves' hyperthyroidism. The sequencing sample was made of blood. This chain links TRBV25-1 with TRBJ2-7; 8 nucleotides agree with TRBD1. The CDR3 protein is CASRDRDSYEQYF. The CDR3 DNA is TGTGCCAGCAGGGACAGGGACTCCTACGAGCAGTACTTC.